What follows is one T cell receptor beta chain and its context. The data were taken from a study of T cell clones after liver transplantation. On the study more broadly: TCRbeta sequencing after a pre-transplant mixed lymphocyte reaction identified graft-donor-reactive clones, later tracked in post-transplant blood. HCV positivity affected three of eight recipients; the rest lacked autoimmune or viral indications.

The method was immunoSEQ multiplex PCR; TCRdb's version includes in-frame clones alone and lacks a portion of them. The sample includes under 85,000 clones, under 90% of them seen just once. This TCR derives from a human patient who received a liver transplant. Part of the T cell pool may stem from the graft donor. The sample consisted of CD4+ T cells from blood, taken 12 months after liver transplant.

The CDR3 region is CASSPSGTGTNTEAFF. CDR3 DNA sequence: TGTGCCAGTAGTCCCTCCGGGACAGGGACGAACACTGAAGCTTTCTTT. The chain has TRBV19 and TRBJ1-1, with 9 nucleotides matching TRBD1. There are 16 residues in the CDR3. CDR1 is LNHDA and CDR2 is SQIVND in the germline V gene (reference sequence). After removal of 5 bases from V and 1 base from J, the junction contained 8 bases not matched to a gene.